Given below is one T cell receptor beta chain in context. Germline V CDR1 and CDR2: KGHSY, FQNENV. Trimming removed 0 bases from V and 5 bases from J; junction bases left unmatched: 16. The CDR3 totals 18 residues. This sample is drawn from a study of OX40 agonist ivuxolimab in advanced cancers. The protocol was immunoSEQ multiplex PCR, while the TCRdb copy is restricted to in-frame clones and leaves out a portion. The sample records about 64,000 clones, 80% to 90% being singletons. The receptor was isolated from an adult with an advanced solid tumor such as melanoma, head and neck, liver or kidney cancer. The sequences come from CD4+ or CD8+ T cells sorted from blood, collected in a trial of the OX40 agonist ivuxolimab. The chain employs TRBV16 and TRBJ2-7; 7 bases are a match to TRBD1. In DNA, the CDR3 is TGTGCCAGCAGCCAATCGGTAATGACAGGGTTGAGAGAAGACGAGCAGTACTTC. Amino acids: CASSQSVMTGLREDEQYF.